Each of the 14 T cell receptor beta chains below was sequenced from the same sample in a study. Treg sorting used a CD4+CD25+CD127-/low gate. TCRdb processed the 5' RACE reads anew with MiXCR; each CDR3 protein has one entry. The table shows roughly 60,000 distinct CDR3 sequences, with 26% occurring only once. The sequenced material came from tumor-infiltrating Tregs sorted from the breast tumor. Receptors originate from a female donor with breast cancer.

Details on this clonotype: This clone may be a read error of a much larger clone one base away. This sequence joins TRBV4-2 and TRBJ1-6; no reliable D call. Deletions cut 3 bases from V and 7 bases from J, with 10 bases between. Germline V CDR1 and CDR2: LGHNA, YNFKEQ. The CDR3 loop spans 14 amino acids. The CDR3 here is CASSHDGGNSPLHF. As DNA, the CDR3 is TGTGCCAGCAGCCATGACGGCGGCAATTCACCCCTCCACTTT.

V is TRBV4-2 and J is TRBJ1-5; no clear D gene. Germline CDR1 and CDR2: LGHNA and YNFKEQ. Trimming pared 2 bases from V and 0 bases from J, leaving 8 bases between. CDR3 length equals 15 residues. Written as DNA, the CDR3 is TGTGCCAGCAGCCAAAGACCATATAGCAATCAGCCCCAGCATTTT. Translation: CASSQRPYSNQPQHF.

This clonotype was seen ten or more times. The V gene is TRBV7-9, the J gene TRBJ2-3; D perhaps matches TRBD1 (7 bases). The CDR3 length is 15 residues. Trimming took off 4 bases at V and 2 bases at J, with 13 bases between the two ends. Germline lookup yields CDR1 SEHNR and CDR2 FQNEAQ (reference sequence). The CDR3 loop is CASSSSGGITDTQYF. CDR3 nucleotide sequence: TGTGCCAGCAGCTCCTCAGGGGGGATCACAGATACGCAGTATTTT.

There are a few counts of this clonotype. CDR3 DNA sequence: TGTGCCAGCAGTCCCACTAGCGGGAGGGGGAAGGATGAGCAGTTCTTC. It codes for CASSPTSGRGKDEQFF. The chain carries TRBV12-3 or TRBV12-4 and TRBJ2-1, with 13 bases fitting TRBD2. This CDR3 contains 16 residues. V was pared by 5 bases and J by 8 bases, with 9 bases of the junction left unmatched.

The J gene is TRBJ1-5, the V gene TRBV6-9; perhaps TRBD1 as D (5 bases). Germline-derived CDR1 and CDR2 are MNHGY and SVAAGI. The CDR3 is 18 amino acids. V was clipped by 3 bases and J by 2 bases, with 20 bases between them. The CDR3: CASSYCNRGPSRNQPQHF. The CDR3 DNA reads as TGTGCCAGCAGTTACTGCAACCGGGGACCTTCACGCAATCAGCCCCAGCATTTT.

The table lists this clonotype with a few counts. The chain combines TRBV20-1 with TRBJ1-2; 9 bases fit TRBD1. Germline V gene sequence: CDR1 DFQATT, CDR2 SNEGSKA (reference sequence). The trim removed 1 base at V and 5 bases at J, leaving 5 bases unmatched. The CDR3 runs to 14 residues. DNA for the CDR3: TGCAGTGCTAGAGTGGACAGGGGAGGATATGGCTACACCTTC. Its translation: CSARVDRGGYGYTF.

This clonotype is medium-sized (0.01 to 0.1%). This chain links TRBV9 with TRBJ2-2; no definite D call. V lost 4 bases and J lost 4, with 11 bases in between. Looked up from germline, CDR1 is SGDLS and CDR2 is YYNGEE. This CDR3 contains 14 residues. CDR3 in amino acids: CASSPIPGTGELFF. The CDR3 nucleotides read TGTGCCAGCAGCCCGATTCCGGGCACCGGGGAGCTGTTTTTT.

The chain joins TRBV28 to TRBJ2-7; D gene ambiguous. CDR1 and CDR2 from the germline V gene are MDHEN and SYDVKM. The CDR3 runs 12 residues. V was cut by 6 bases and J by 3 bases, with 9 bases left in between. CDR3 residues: CASSPPFYEQYF. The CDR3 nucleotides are TGTGCCAGCAGCCCTCCCTTCTACGAGCAGTACTTC.

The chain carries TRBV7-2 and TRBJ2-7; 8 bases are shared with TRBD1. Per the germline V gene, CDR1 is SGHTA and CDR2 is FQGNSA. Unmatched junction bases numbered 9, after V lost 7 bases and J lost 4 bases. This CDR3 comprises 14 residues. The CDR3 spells CASKSRTGMYEQYF. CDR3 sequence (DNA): TGTGCCAGCAAATCCAGGACAGGGATGTACGAGCAGTACTTC.

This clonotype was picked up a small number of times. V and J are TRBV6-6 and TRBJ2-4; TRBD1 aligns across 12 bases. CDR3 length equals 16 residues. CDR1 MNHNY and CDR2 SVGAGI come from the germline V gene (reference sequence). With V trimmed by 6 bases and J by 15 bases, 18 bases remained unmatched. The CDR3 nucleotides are TGTGCCAGCAGCCGTACTATAACCGGGACAGGGGGCTGGGGGTACTTC. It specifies CASSRTITGTGGWGYF.

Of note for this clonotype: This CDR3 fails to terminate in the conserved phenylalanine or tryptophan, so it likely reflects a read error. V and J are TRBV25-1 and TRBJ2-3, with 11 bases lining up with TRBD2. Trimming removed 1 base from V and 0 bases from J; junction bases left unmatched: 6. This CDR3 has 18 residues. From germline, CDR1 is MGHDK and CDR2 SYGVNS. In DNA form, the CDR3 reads TGTGCCAGCAGTGAATTTAGCGGGAGGGGTACTAGCACAGATACGCAGTATTCT. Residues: CASSEFSGRGTSTDTQYS.

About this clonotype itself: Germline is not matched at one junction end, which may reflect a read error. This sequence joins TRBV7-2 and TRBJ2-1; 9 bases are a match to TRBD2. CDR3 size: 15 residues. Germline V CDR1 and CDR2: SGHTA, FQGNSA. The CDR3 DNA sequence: TGTGCCGGCAGCTTTGGCGGGAGGGCCTACAATGAGCAGCTCTTC. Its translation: CAGSFGGRAYNEQLF.

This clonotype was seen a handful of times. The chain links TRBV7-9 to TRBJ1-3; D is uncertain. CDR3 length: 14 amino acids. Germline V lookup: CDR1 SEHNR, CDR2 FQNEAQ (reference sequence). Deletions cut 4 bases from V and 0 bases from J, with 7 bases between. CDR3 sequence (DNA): TGTGCCAGCAGCTACAGAGACTCTGGAAACACCATATATTTT. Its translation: CASSYRDSGNTIYF.

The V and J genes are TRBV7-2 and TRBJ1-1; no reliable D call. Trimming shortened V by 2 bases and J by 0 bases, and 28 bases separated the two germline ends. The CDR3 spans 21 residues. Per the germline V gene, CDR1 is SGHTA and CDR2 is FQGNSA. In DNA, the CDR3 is TGTGCCAGCAGCTTAAGTGGTTGGACCAATGAAGTTTTCAACATGAACACTGAAGCTTTCTTT. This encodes CASSLSGWTNEVFNMNTEAFF.